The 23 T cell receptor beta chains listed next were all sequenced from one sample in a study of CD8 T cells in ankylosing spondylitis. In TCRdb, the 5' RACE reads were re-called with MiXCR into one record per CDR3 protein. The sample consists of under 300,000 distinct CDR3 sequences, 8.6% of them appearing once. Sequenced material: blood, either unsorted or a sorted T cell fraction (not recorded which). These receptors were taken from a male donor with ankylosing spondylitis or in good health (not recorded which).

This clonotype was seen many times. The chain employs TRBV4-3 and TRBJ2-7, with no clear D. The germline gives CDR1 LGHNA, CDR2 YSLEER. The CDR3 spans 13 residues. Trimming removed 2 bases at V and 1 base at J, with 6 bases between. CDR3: CASSQHLSYEQYF. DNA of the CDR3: TGCGCCAGCAGCCAACACCTTTCCTACGAGCAGTACTTC.

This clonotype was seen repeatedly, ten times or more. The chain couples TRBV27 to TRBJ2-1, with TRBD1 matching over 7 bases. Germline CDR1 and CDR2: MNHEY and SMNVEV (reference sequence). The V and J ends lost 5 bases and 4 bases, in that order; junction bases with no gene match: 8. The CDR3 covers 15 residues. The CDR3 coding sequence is TGTGCCAGCAGTCGCACCGGGACAGTTTACAATGAGCAGTTCTTC. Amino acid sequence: CASSRTGTVYNEQFF.

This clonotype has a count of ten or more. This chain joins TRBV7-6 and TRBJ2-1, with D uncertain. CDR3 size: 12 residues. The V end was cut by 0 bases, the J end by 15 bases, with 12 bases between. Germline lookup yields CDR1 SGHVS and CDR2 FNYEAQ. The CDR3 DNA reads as TGTGCCAGCAGCTTAGCGTTAGGGATTGCGTTCTTC. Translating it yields CASSLALGIAFF. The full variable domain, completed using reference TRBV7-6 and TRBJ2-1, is GAGVSQSPRYKVTKRGQDVALRCDPISGHVSLYWYRQALGQGPEFLTYFNYEAQQDKSGLPNDRFSAERPEGSISTLTIQRTEQRDSAMYRCASSLALGIAFFGPGTRLTVL.

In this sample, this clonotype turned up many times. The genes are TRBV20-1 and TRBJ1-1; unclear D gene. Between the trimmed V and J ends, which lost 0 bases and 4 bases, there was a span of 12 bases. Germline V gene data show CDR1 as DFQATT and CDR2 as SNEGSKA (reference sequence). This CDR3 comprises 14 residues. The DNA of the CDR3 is TGCAGTGCTAGAGAAGGTGGACCCCGCACTGAAGCTTTCTTT. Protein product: CSAREGGPRTEAFF.

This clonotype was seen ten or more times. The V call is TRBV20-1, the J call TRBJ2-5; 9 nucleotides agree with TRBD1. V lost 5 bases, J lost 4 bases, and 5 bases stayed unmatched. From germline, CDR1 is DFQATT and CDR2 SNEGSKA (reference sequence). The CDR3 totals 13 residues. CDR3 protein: CSAAYRGRETQYF. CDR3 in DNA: TGCAGTGCTGCCTACAGGGGGCGAGAGACCCAGTACTTC.

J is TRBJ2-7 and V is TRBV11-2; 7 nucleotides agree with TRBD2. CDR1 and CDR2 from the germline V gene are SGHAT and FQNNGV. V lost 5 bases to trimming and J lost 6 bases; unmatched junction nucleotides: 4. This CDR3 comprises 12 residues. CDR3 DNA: TGTGCCAGCAGCGCGGGGGTAGGCGAGCAGTACTTC. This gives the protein CASSAGVGEQYF.

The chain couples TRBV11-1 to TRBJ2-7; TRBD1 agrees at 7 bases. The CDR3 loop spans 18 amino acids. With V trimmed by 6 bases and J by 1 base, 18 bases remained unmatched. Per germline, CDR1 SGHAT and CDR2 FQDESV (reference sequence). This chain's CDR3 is CASSLAGGPGQSSYEQYF. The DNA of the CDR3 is TGTGCCAGCAGTCTTGCAGGAGGTCCGGGACAGTCGTCCTACGAGCAGTACTTC.

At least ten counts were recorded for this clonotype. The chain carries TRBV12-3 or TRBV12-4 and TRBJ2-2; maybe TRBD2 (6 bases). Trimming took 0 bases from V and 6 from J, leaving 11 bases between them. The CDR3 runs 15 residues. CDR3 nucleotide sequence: TGTGCCAGCAGTTTAGCGGGAGGAAGGGCCGGGGAGCTGTTTTTT. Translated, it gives CASSLAGGRAGELFF.

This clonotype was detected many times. CDR3 protein: CSASRGQGNSPLHF. Here the CDR3 DNA reads TGCAGTGCATCCCGGGGACAGGGGAATTCACCCCTCCACTTT. The chain employs TRBV20-1 and TRBJ1-6; TRBD1 aligns across 10 bases. In germline, CDR1 is DFQATT, CDR2 SNEGSKA (reference sequence). The V gene end was trimmed by 6 bases and the J gene end by 7 bases; junction bases not matched to a gene: 6. The CDR3 totals 14 residues.

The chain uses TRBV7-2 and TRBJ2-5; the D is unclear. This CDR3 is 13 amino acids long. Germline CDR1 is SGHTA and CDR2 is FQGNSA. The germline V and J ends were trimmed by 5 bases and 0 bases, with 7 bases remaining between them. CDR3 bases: TGTGCCAGCAGCCAAGGGCACCAAGAGACCCAGTACTTC. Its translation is CASSQGHQETQYF. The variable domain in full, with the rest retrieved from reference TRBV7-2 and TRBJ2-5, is GAGVSQSPSNKVTEKGKDVELRCDPISGHTALYWYRQSLGQGLEFLIYFQGNSAPDKSGLPSDRFSAERTGGSVSTLTIQRTQQEDSAVYLCASSQGHQETQYFGPGTRLLVL.

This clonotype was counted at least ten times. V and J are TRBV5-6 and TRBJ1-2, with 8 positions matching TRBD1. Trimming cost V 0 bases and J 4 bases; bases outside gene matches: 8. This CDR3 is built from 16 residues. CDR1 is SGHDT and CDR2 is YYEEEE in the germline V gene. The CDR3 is CASSLVPATGVYGYTF. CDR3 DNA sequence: TGTGCCAGCAGCTTGGTCCCCGCGACAGGGGTCTATGGCTACACCTTC.

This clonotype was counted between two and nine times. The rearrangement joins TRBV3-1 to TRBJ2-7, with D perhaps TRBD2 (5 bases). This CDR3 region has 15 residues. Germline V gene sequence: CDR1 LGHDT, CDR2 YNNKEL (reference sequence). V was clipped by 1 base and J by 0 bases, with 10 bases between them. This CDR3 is CASSQGARGSYEQYF. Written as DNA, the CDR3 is TGTGCCAGCAGCCAAGGGGCTCGGGGCTCCTACGAGCAGTACTTC.

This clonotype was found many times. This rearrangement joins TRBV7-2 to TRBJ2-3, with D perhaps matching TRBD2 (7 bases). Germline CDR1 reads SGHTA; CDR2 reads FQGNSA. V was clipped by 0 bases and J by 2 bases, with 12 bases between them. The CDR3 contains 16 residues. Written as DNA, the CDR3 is TGTGCCAGCAGCTTAGCAGGGCGGGGGCACACAGATACGCAGTATTTT. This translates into CASSLAGRGHTDTQYF.

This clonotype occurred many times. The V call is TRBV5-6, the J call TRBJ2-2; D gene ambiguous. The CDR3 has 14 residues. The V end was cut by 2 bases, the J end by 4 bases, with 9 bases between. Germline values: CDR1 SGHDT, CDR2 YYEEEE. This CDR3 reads CASSFGQTTGELFF. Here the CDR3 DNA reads TGTGCCAGCAGCTTTGGTCAGACCACCGGGGAGCTGTTTTTT.

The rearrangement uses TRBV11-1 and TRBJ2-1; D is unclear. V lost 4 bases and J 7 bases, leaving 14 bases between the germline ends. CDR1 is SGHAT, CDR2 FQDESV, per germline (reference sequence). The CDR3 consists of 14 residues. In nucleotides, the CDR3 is TGTGCCAGCAGCTCTCAAACAAGCAGGAATGAGCAGTTCTTC. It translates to CASSSQTSRNEQFF.

Written as DNA, the CDR3 is TGTGCCAGCTCAACAACAGCTGCCTCTGGAAACACCATATATTTT. Protein: CASSTTAASGNTIYF. The chain recombines TRBV18 with TRBJ1-3; D call uncertain. V gave up 5 bases and J gave up 0 bases, with 11 bases separating them. CDR3 length: 15 amino acids. Germline-derived CDR1 and CDR2 are KGHSH and LQKENI.

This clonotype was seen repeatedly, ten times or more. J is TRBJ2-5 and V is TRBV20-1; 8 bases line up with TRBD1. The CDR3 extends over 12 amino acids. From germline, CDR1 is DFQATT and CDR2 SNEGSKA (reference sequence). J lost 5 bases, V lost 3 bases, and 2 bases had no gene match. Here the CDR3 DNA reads TGCAGTGCTAGGGACAGGGTGGAGACCCAGTACTTC. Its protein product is CSARDRVETQYF.

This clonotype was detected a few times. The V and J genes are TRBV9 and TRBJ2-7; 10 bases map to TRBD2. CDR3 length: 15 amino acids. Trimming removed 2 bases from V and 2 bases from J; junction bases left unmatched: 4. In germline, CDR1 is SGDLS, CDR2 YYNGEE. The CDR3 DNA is TGTGCCAGCAGCGTCGATAGCGGGGGGACCTACGAGCAGTACTTC. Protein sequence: CASSVDSGGTYEQYF.

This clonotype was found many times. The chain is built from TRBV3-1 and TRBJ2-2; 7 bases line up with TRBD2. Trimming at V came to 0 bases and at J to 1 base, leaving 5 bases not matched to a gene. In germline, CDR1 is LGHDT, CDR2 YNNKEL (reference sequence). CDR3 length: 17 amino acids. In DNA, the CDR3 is TGTGCCAGCAGCCAAGATCCGGGGGGAGGGAACACCGGGGAGCTGTTTTTT. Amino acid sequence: CASSQDPGGGNTGELFF.

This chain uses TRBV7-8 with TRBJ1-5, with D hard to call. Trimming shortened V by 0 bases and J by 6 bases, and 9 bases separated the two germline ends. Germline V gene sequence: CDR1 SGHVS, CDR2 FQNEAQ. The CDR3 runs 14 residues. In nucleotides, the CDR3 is TGTGCCAGCAGCTTAGCCGAGGGCGGTCAGCCCCAGCATTTT. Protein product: CASSLAEGGQPQHF.

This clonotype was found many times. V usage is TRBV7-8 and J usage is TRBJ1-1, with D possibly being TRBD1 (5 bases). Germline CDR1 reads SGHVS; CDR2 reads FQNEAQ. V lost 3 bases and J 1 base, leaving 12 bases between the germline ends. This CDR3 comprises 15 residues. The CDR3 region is CASSFGPGSNTEAFF. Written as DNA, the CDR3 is TGTGCCAGCAGCTTCGGTCCAGGGTCGAACACTGAAGCTTTCTTT.

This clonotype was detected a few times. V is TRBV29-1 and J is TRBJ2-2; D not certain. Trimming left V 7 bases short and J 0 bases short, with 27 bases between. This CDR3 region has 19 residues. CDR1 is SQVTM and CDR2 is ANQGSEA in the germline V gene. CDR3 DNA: TGCAGCGCCGCAGTCTCGGTACAGTTTGACCTCGCGAACACCGGGGAGCTGTTTTTT. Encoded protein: CSAAVSVQFDLANTGELFF.

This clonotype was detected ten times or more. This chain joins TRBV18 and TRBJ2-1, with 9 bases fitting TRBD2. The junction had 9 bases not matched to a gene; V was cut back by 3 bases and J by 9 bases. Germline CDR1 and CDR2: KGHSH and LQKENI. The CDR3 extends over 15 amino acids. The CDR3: CASSPGGGALLEQFF. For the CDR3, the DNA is TGTGCCAGCTCACCTGGCGGGGGGGCGCTTCTTGAGCAGTTCTTC.